This TCR beta chain comes out of a study of vaccination effects on CD4 cells after COVID-19. Generated by immunoSEQ multiplex PCR, the TCRdb table keeps only in-frame clones and is missing some. The sample yields under 65,000 clones, 75% to 85% seen once. Germline lookup yields CDR1 SNHLY and CDR2 FYNNEI. V shed 3 bases and J shed 2 bases, with 9 bases lying between them. This CDR3 contains 14 residues. ViraFEST expansion of antigen-specific CD4+ T cells with viral peptide pools preceded sequencing. Following 10 days of culture, CD4+ T cells were isolated. This person caught SARS-CoV-2 sometime from March to December 2020, and PCR testing confirmed the infection. Cultivation was performed at two million PBMC per well with about 9.6 IU/ml IL-2 and about 10 ug/ml peptides added. Points on this clone: Its target is unknown.

This TCR was sampled from a human donor who had a prior SARS-CoV-2 infection. This specimen consisted of CD4+ T cells from PBMCs cultured with HIV peptides, obtained before COVID-19 vaccination. Subset denoted: HIV-1 Nef peptide pool negative control/reference culture. J is TRBJ2-3 and V is TRBV2; D may be TRBD1 (6 bases). The CDR3 loop reads CASSDRGFTDTQYF. CDR3 nucleotide sequence: TGTGCCAGCAGTGACAGGGGATTCACAGATACGCAGTATTTT.